Listed below are T cell receptor beta chains from one sample, sequenced in a study of T cell responses to AZD1222 COVID-19 vaccine. Clones were read by immunoSEQ multiplex PCR, and TCRdb kept only the in-frame ones, dropping some. The table shows about 110,000 clones, with about nine tenths occurring only once. The sequencing used peripheral blood, collected on day 0 of MenACWY control vaccination. The source of these receptors is an adult in good health. The CDR3 runs from the conserved cysteine through the conserved F or W. Fields, in order: V gene, J gene, CDR3 protein.

>TRBV11-3|TRBJ2-7
CASSLNSRVAGTSSYEQYF
>TRBV10-1|TRBJ1-1
CASSALTGNTEAFF
>TRBV12-3/TRBV12-4|TRBJ2-7
CASSPPALYEQYF
>TRBV11-2|TRBJ2-7
CASSLAGADEQYF
>TRBV16|TRBJ2-7
CASSQGTGVYEQYF
>TRBV6-5|TRBJ1-5
CASRGQNNQPQHF
>TRBV7-2|TRBJ2-7
CASSRTSGGAAYEQYF
>TRBV5-1|TRBJ1-1
CASSADRNTEAFF
>TRBV4-1|TRBJ2-1
CASSSYSGVYNEQFF
>TRBV13|TRBJ2-2
CASSLGLSGELFF
>TRBV7-9|TRBJ1-1
CASSSWGTEAFF